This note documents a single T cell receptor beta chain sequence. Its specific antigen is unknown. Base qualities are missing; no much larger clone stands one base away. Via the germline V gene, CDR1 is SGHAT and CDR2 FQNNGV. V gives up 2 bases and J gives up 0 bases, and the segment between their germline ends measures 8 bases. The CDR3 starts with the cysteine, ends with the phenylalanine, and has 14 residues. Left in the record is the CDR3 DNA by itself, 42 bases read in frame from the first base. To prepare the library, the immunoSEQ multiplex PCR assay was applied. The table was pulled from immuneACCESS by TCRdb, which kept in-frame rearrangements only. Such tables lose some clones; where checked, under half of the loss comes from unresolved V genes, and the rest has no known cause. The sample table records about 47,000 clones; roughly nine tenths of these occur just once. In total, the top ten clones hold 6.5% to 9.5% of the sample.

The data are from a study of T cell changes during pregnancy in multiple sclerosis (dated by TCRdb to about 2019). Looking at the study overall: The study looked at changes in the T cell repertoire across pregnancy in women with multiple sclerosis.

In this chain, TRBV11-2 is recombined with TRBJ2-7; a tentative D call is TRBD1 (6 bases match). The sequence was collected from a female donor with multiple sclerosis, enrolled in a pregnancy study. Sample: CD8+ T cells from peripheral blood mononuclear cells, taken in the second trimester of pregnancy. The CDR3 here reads CASSLLGASYEQYF. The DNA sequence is TGTGCCAGCAGCTTATTGGGGGCCTCCTACGAGCAGTACTTC.